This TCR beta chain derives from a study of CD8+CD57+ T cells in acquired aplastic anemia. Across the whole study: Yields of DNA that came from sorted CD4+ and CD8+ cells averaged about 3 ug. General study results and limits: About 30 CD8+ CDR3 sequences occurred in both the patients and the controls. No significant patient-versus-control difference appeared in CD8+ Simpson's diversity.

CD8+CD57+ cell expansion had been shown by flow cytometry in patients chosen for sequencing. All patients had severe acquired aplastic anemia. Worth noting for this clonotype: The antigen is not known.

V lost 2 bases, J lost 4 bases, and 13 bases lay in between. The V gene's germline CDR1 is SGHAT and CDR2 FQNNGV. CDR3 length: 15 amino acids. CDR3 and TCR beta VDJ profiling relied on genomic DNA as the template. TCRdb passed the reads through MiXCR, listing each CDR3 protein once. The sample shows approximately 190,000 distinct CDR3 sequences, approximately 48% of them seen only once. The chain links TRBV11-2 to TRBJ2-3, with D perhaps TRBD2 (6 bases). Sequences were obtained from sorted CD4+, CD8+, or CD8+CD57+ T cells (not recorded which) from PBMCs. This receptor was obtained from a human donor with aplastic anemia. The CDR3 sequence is CASSLFPRGADTQYF. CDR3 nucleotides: TGTGCCAGCAGCTTATTCCCGCGCGGGGCAGATACGCAGTATTTT.